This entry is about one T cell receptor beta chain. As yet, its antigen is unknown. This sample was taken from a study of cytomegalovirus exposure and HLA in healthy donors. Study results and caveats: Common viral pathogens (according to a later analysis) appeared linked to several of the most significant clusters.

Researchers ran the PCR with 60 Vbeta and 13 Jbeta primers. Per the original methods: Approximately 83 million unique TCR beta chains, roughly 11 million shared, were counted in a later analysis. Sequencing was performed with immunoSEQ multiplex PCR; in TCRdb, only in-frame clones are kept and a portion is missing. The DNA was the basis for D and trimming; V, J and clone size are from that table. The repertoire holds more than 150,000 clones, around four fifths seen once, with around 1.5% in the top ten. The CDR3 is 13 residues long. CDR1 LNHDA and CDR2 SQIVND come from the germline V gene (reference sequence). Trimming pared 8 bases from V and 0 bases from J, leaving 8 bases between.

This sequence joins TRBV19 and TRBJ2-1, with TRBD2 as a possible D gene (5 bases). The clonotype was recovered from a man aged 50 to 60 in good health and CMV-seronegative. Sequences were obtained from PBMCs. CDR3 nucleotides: TGTGCCAGTCGGAGCGGCTCCTACAATGAGCAGTTCTTC. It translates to CASRSGSYNEQFF.